Following are 20 T cell receptor beta chains from one sample sequenced in a study of T cell changes during pregnancy in multiple sclerosis. Profiling relied on immunoSEQ multiplex PCR, and the TCRdb table lists in-frame clones only, not all of them. The sample shows tens of thousands of clones, under 95% of them seen only once. The starting material was peripheral blood, obtained in the third trimester of pregnancy. The receptors here all came from a female donor with multiple sclerosis, enrolled in a pregnancy study.

The V gene is TRBV6-4, the J gene TRBJ2-1; 7 bases fit TRBD2. There are 14 residues in the CDR3. Losses at the gene ends were 7 bases for V and 10 bases for J; bases not matched to a gene: 13. Germline V lookup: CDR1 MRHNA, CDR2 SNTAGT. The CDR3 sequence is CASMSQRGLREQFF. The DNA for the CDR3 is TGTGCCAGCATGAGTCAGCGGGGACTACGGGAGCAGTTCTTC.

As for this clone: This CDR3 fails to terminate in the conserved phenylalanine or tryptophan, so it likely reflects a read error. The DNA is left out, because the CDR3 cannot be placed on it with certainty; the CDR3 is given as TCRdb lists it. The J gene is TRBJ1-1, the V gene TRBV6-1; the D segment call TRBD1 is taken from the table without a DNA check. Both ends counted, the CDR3 spans 16 residues. Germline assignment: CDR1 MNHNS and CDR2 SASEGT. The CDR3 sequence is CASSERGGRTGGKGRL.

This clone was seen just once. This rearrangement joins TRBV6-1 to TRBJ2-5; 8 nucleotides align to TRBD1. The CDR3 extends over 14 amino acids. V dropped 3 bases and J dropped 5; count of bases not matched to a gene: 5. Germline CDR1 reads MNHNS; CDR2 reads SASEGT. Here the CDR3 DNA reads TGTGCCAGCAGTGACGGACAGGGCGGGGAGACCCAGTACTTC. It is translated as CASSDGQGGETQYF.

This clone was seen just once. This chain links TRBV5-1 with TRBJ1-6; 9 bases match TRBD1. The V gene end was trimmed by 0 bases and the J gene end by 7 bases; junction bases not matched to a gene: 2. CDR1 is SGHRS, CDR2 YFSETQ, per germline. This CDR3 has 15 residues. This CDR3 is CASSLAGTGNSPLHF. CDR3 nucleotide sequence: TGCGCCAGCAGCTTGGCCGGGACAGGGAATTCACCCCTCCACTTT.

The CDR3 here is CASSSGGRDLYF. In DNA form, the CDR3 reads TGTGCCAGTAGTAGCGGGGGCAGGGATCTGTACTTC. The chain is built from TRBV19 and TRBJ2-7; tentatively, D is TRBD2 (7 bases). V was pared by 4 bases and J by 12 bases, with 16 bases between. Per the germline V gene, CDR1 is LNHDA and CDR2 is SQIVND (reference sequence). The CDR3 has 12 amino acids.

The J gene is TRBJ1-6, the V gene TRBV2; 7 bases are shared with TRBD1. Unmatched junction bases numbered 13, after V lost 6 bases and J lost 8 bases. The germline gives CDR1 SNHLY, CDR2 FYNNEI. This CDR3 comprises 16 residues. CDR3 region: CASSAVGGPRDSPLHF. The DNA for the CDR3 is TGTGCCAGCAGCGCCGTAGGGGGCCCCCGGGATTCACCCCTCCACTTT.

The J gene is TRBJ2-1, the V gene TRBV20-1; D is ambiguous. The CDR3 covers 9 residues. Trimming left V 3 bases short and J 11 bases short, with 5 bases between. CDR1 and CDR2 (germline): DFQATT, SNEGSKA (reference sequence). CDR3 DNA: TGCAGTGCTAGTATCCAGCAGTTCTTC. Its translation is CSASIQQFF.

This clone came up once. The rearrangement joins TRBV9 to TRBJ1-1; 11 nucleotides agree with TRBD1. Germline trimming cut 3 bases from V and 5 bases from J; bases unmatched to any gene: 9. Germline CDR1 and CDR2: SGDLS and YYNGEE. The CDR3 covers 16 residues. For the CDR3, the DNA is TGTGCCAGCAGCGCCGGACAGGGGGCTTTTGGGACTGAAGCTTTCTTT. Protein sequence: CASSAGQGAFGTEAFF. The variable domain in full, with the rest retrieved from reference TRBV9 and TRBJ1-1, is DSGVTQTPKHLITATGQRVTLRCSPRSGDLSVYWYQQSLDQGLQFLIQYYNGEERAKGNILERFSAQQFPDLHSELNLSSLELGDSALYFCASSAGQGAFGTEAFFGQGTRLTVV.

The V gene is TRBV7-8, the J gene TRBJ1-1, with TRBD1 identical over 7 bases. V shed 1 base, J shed 8 bases, and the junction held 4 bases outside the gene matches. The length of the CDR3 is 13 residues. Germline assignment: CDR1 SGHVS and CDR2 FQNEAQ. The CDR3 DNA reads as TGTGCCAGCAGCTTAGTGGCAGGGGGGGAAGCTTTCTTT. Its protein product is CASSLVAGGEAFF.

This clone is a singleton in its sample. V gene TRBV2 combines with J gene TRBJ1-5; the D gene is possibly TRBD1 (6 bases). The CDR3 is made up of 13 amino acids. Germline V gives CDR1 SNHLY, CDR2 FYNNEI. The ends were cut back, 6 bases at V and 3 bases at J, with 9 bases in the middle. Written as DNA, the CDR3 is TGTGCCAGCAGCGGACAGATCAATCAGCCCCAGCATTTT. It encodes CASSGQINQPQHF. The variable domain in full, with the rest retrieved from reference TRBV2 and TRBJ1-5, is EPEVTQTPSHQVTQMGQEVILRCVPISNHLYFYWYRQILGQKVEFLVSFYNNEISEKSEIFDDQFSVERPDGSNFTLKIRSTKLEDSAMYFCASSGQINQPQHFGDGTRLSIL.

The rearrangement links TRBV6-5 to TRBJ1-5; TRBD1 matches at 7 bases. The CDR3 totals 15 residues. J was trimmed by 2 bases and V by 8 bases; bases with no gene match: 9. Germline assignment: CDR1 MNHEY and CDR2 SVGAGI. CDR3 DNA: TGTGCCAGCCAGAGTGGACAGGAAGGCAATCAGCCCCAGCATTTT. Encoded protein: CASQSGQEGNQPQHF.

This chain connects TRBV19 to TRBJ1-6; 7 bases align to TRBD1. Looked up from germline, CDR1 is LNHDA and CDR2 is SQIVND (reference sequence). With V trimmed by 1 base and J by 12 bases, 9 bases remained unmatched. The CDR3 is 15 residues long. This CDR3 reads CASSIGTTGNIPLHF. The CDR3 DNA reads TGTGCCAGTAGTATAGGGACGACAGGGAATATACCCCTCCACTTT.

This chain links TRBV4-1 with TRBJ2-1; 10 positions match TRBD2. The CDR3 has 16 amino acids. V dropped 3 bases and J dropped 8; count of bases not matched to a gene: 10. From germline, CDR1 is MGHRA and CDR2 YSYEKL. The CDR3 nucleotides are TGCGCCAGCAGCCAGACAGTAGCGGGGGGCTGGCATGAGCAGTTCTTC. It translates to CASSQTVAGGWHEQFF.

This chain joins TRBV29-1 and TRBJ1-1; 8 bases agree with TRBD1. In germline, CDR1 is SQVTM, CDR2 ANQGSEA. This CDR3 region has 13 residues. The ends lost 7 bases at V and 2 bases at J; junction bases unmatched: 6. CDR3 in amino acids: CSGTRGPNTEAFF. In DNA form, the CDR3 reads TGCAGCGGCACCAGGGGGCCAAACACTGAAGCTTTCTTT.

The table lists this clone with a few counts. The gene calls are TRBV14 and TRBJ2-1; 10 bases are a match to TRBD1. V trimming: 3 bases; J trimming: 6 bases; junction bases outside the gene matches: 2. There are 14 residues in the CDR3. The germline gives CDR1 SGHDN, CDR2 FVKESK. The CDR3 region is CASSHRDRGNEQFF. In nucleotides, the CDR3 is TGTGCCAGCAGCCACCGGGACAGGGGCAATGAGCAGTTCTTC.

The rearrangement links TRBV9 to TRBJ1-6; 9 nucleotides align to TRBD1. The V and J ends lost 3 bases and 7 bases, in that order; junction bases with no gene match: 8. The CDR3 contains 16 residues. Germline assignment: CDR1 SGDLS and CDR2 YYNGEE. Written as DNA, the CDR3 is TGTGCCAGCAGCGCCTTACAGGGGGCCCTCAATTCACCCCTCCACTTT. It encodes CASSALQGALNSPLHF.

This clone has a single count. The chain joins TRBV5-5 to TRBJ1-5, with 8 nucleotides matching TRBD1. The CDR3 totals 13 residues. V shed 4 bases, J shed 7 bases, and the junction held 4 bases outside the gene matches. Looked up from germline, CDR1 is SGHKS and CDR2 is YYEKEE (reference sequence). CDR3 region: CASSPHRGQPQHF. The DNA for the CDR3 is TGTGCCAGCAGCCCTCACAGGGGGCAGCCCCAGCATTTT.

The chain has TRBV28 and TRBJ1-5; tentatively, D is TRBD1 (6 bases). CDR1 MDHEN and CDR2 SYDVKM come from the germline V gene. The CDR3 has 16 residues. Between the trimmed V and J ends, which lost 7 bases and 0 bases, there was a span of 16 bases. The CDR3 sequence: CASNTGTPDSNQPQHF. The CDR3 region has the DNA TGTGCCAGCAATACTGGGACACCGGATAGCAATCAGCCCCAGCATTTT.

The genes are TRBV6-1 and TRBJ2-7, with 9 bases fitting TRBD2. This CDR3 has 13 residues. Per germline, CDR1 MNHNS and CDR2 SASEGT. The trim removed 10 bases at V and 4 bases at J, leaving 8 bases unmatched. Written as DNA, the CDR3 is TGTGCCACCGCCCGGCGGGAGGGTTACGAGCAGTACTTC. Its protein is CATARREGYEQYF.

The chain is built from TRBV4-1 and TRBJ2-1; possible D gene TRBD2, 6 bases. Between the trimmed V and J ends, which lost 3 bases and 6 bases, there was a span of 15 bases. From germline, CDR1 is MGHRA and CDR2 YSYEKL. This CDR3 region has 15 residues. As DNA, the CDR3 is TGCGCCAGCAGCCACTTTCTTATGGGGGGCAATGAGCAGTTCTTC. It yields the protein CASSHFLMGGNEQFF.